The 7 T cell receptor beta chains reported below all come from one sample, sequenced in a study of cytomegalovirus exposure and HLA in healthy donors. Researchers ran the PCR with 60 Vbeta and 13 Jbeta primers. Clones were read by immunoSEQ multiplex PCR, and TCRdb kept only the in-frame ones, dropping some. There are hundreds of thousands of clones in the sample; roughly 78% occur only once, and approximately 0.49% lies in the top ten. The sequencing input was PBMCs. The receptors derive from a boy younger than 18 in good health and CMV-seronegative.

The chain joins TRBV7-2 to TRBJ2-7, with 10 bases that match TRBD2. The J segment lost 4 bases and the V segment lost 5 bases, leaving 8 bases of the junction unmatched. Germline V lookup: CDR1 SGHTA, CDR2 FQGNSA. The CDR3 length is 15 residues. The CDR3 region is CASSPSSGSKYEQYF. As DNA, the CDR3 is TGTGCCAGCAGCCCCTCTAGCGGGAGTAAGTACGAGCAGTACTTC.

V is TRBV12-5 and J is TRBJ1-4, with a weak D call TRBD1 (5 bases). Germline CDR1 LGHNT, CDR2 FRNRAP. The CDR3 has 17 residues. Between the trimmed V and J ends, which lost 2 bases and 0 bases, there was a span of 13 bases. The CDR3: CASGLPRDFATNEKLFF. The DNA for the CDR3 is TGTGCTAGTGGTTTGCCTCGGGACTTTGCAACTAATGAAAAACTGTTTTTT.

V gene TRBV19 combines with J gene TRBJ1-1; 10 bases match TRBD1. The junction had 11 bases not matched to a gene; V was cut back by 4 bases and J by 0 bases. This CDR3 has 18 residues. From germline, CDR1 is LNHDA and CDR2 SQIVND (reference sequence). CDR3: CASSNKAGQGRLNTEAFF. The CDR3 DNA follows: TGTGCCAGTAGTAATAAGGCGGGACAGGGGAGATTGAACACTGAAGCTTTCTTT.

The CDR3 loop reads CAWTELIPEAFF. DNA for the CDR3: TGTGCCTGGACCGAACTAATACCTGAAGCTTTCTTT. V and J are TRBV30 and TRBJ1-1; the D is unclear. Germline V gene sequence: CDR1 GTSNPN, CDR2 SVGIG (reference sequence). CDR3 size: 12 residues. Trimming took off 4 bases at V and 6 bases at J, with 12 bases between the two ends.

The V and J genes are TRBV5-1 and TRBJ2-1, with 10 bases matching TRBD1. The J segment lost 6 bases and the V segment lost 1 base, leaving 13 bases of the junction unmatched. Germline lookup yields CDR1 SGHRS and CDR2 YFSETQ. This CDR3 is built from 18 residues. The CDR3 coding sequence is TGCGCCAGCAGCTTGAGAAAGACCGGGACAGGGGTTGGCAATGAGCAGTTCTTC. It specifies CASSLRKTGTGVGNEQFF.

The V call is TRBV27, the J call TRBJ2-7; TRBD2 matches at 7 bases. V trimming: 7 bases; J trimming: 7 bases; junction bases outside the gene matches: 10. The CDR3 runs 13 residues. From germline, CDR1 is MNHEY and CDR2 SMNVEV (reference sequence). In nucleotides, the CDR3 is TGTGCCAGCACCCCCTGGGTCGGGGGGGAGCAGTACTTC. Protein sequence: CASTPWVGGEQYF.

The chain combines TRBV9 with TRBJ1-3; D remains ambiguous. In germline, CDR1 is SGDLS, CDR2 YYNGEE. V shed 0 bases and J shed 3 bases, with 13 bases lying between them. This CDR3 spans 16 amino acids. This chain's CDR3 is CASSVEGAVRGNTIYF. For the CDR3, the DNA is TGTGCCAGCAGCGTAGAAGGAGCAGTCCGTGGAAACACCATATATTTT.